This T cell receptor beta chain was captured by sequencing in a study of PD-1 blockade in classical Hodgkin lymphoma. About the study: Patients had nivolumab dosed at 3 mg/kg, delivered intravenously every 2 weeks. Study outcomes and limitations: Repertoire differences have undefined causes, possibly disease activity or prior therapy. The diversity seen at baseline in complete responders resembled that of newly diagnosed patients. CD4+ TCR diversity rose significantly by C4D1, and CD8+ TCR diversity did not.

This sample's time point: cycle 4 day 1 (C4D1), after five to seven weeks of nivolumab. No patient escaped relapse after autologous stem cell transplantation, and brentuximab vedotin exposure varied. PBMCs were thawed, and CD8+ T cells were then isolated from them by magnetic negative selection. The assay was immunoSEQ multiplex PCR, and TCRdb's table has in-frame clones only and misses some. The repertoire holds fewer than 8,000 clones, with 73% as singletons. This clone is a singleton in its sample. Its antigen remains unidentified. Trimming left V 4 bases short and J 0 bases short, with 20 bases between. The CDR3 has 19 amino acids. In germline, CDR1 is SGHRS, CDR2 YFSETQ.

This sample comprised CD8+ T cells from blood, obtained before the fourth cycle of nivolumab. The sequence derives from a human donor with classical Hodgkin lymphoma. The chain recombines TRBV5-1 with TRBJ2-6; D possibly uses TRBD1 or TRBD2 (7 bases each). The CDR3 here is CASSPDGEGAISGANVLTF. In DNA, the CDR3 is TGCGCCAGCAGCCCCGATGGGGAGGGGGCGATCTCTGGGGCCAACGTCCTGACTTTC.